This TCR beta chain was sequenced in a study of beta chain features in type 1 diabetes. Whole-study results and caveats: Small HLA sub-analyses could not settle whether HLA shapes TCRB rearrangement. When Type 1 diabetes patients were examined, their TCRB CDR3s proved moderately but significantly shorter in all four CD4+ subsets. Type 1 diabetes patients had VDJ junctions that carried fewer insertions and more deletions.

There are 16 residues in the CDR3. Germline V CDR1 and CDR2: ENHRY, SYGVKD. V gave up 3 bases and J gave up 5 bases, with 17 bases separating them. Expressed TCRB transcripts were sequenced because the isolated RNA had all been reverse transcribed beforehand. Libraries were prepared by immunoSEQ multiplex PCR; TCRdb keeps only in-frame clonotypes and omits some of them. The sample carries some 700,000 clones, roughly an eighth recorded once. Donors contributed one heparinised blood draw apiece, averaging about 110 mL. The sample holds a few counts of this clone. What it recognizes is unknown. The source is a man between 18 and 35 years old with type 1 diabetes. Specimen: naive CD4+ T cells from blood. This chain links TRBV10-3 with TRBJ2-1; D unresolved. DNA of the CDR3: TGTGCCATCAGTGACTCCCCCAGAGGCGGACACAATGAGCAGTTCTTC. The encoded protein is CAISDSPRGGHNEQFF.